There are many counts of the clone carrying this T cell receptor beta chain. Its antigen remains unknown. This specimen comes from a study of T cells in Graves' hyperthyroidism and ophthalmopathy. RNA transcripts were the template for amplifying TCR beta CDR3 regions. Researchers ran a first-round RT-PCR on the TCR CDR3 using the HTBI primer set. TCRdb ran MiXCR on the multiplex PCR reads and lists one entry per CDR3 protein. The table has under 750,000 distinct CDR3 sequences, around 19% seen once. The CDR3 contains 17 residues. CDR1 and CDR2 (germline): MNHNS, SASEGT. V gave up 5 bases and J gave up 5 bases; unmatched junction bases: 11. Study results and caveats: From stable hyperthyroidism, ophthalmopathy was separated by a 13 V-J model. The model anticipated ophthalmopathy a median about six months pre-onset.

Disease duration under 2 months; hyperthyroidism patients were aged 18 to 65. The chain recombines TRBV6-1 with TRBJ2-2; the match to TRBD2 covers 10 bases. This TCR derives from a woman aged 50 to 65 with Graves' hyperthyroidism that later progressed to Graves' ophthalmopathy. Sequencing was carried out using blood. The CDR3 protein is CASSRGAGGPYTGELFF. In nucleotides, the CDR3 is TGTGCCAGCAGTCGGGGAGCGGGGGGGCCTTATACCGGGGAGCTGTTTTTT.